The 10 T cell receptor beta chains below all came from one sample that was sequenced in a study of identical twins. MiXCR, applied by TCRdb to the 5' RACE reads, yields one record per CDR3 protein. The sample consists of around 670,000 distinct CDR3 sequences, 5.5% to 6.5% of them appearing once. The sequenced sample was naive T cells sorted from blood. The receptors originated from a man aged 18-30 years in good health.

This clonotype was seen many times. V usage is TRBV10-3 and J usage is TRBJ2-3; tentative D call: TRBD2 (6 bases). V lost 2 bases, J lost 11 bases, and 17 bases lay in between. Germline V gene data show CDR1 as ENHRY and CDR2 as SYGVKD. The length of the CDR3 is 14 residues. The CDR3 DNA is TGTGCCATCAGTGAGAGTGACGGGGGAAGGAGGCAGTATTTT. As protein: CAISESDGGRRQYF.

The sample holds many counts of this clonotype. The chain uses TRBV5-6 and TRBJ2-7; D perhaps matches TRBD1 (5 bases). Germline lookup yields CDR1 SGHDT and CDR2 YYEEEE. CDR3 length: 19 amino acids. Trimming took 5 bases from V and 2 from J, leaving 29 bases between them. The CDR3 protein is CASRPRLDTSLKRTYEQYF. As DNA, the CDR3 is TGTGCCAGCAGACCGCGACTGGACACGAGCTTAAAGAGGACCTACGAGCAGTACTTC.

Only a few counts were recorded for this clonotype. This sequence joins TRBV20-1 and TRBJ1-3; D is unresolved. Germline assignment: CDR1 DFQATT and CDR2 SNEGSKA (reference sequence). The CDR3 length is 13 residues. Trimming shortened V by 1 base and J by 7 bases, and 11 bases separated the two germline ends. The CDR3 reads CSARVGGPNTIYF. The CDR3 nucleotides are TGCAGTGCTAGAGTTGGAGGTCCGAACACCATATATTTT.

The chain recombines TRBV10-2 with TRBJ2-4, with D perhaps given as TRBD1 or TRBD2 (5 bases each). This CDR3 region has 16 residues. V lost 0 bases and J 0 bases, leaving 9 bases between the germline ends. Per germline, CDR1 WSHSY and CDR2 SAAADI. CDR3 DNA: TGCGCCAGCAGTGAGTCAGAGGGGTTAGCCAAAAACATTCAGTACTTC. Its translation is CASSESEGLAKNIQYF.

This clonotype has ten or more counts. This chain connects TRBV4-2 to TRBJ2-5; 11 bases line up with TRBD2. This CDR3 is built from 17 residues. The junction had 6 bases not matched to a gene; V was cut back by 0 bases and J by 3 bases. Germline assignment: CDR1 LGHNA and CDR2 YNFKEQ. The CDR3 DNA reads as TGTGCCAGCAGCCAAGATGGGCTAGCGGGAGGCGAAGAGACCCAGTACTTC. This encodes CASSQDGLAGGEETQYF.

Many counts were recorded for this clonotype. The DNA of the CDR3 is TGCACCTTGCGCGCGGGAGGGCAGGAGCAGTTCTTC. Protein product: CTLRAGGQEQFF. This rearrangement joins TRBV20-1 to TRBJ2-1, with TRBD2 matching over 9 bases. This CDR3 has 12 amino acids. Germline lookup yields CDR1 DFQATT and CDR2 SNEGSKA (reference sequence).

This clonotype was seen at least ten times. This chain joins TRBV12-3 or TRBV12-4 and TRBJ2-2, with a tentative D call TRBD2 (5 bases). Trimming took 1 base from V and 4 from J, leaving 10 bases between them. The CDR3 is 15 residues long. The CDR3 loop reads CASSLEGASTGELFF. The CDR3 DNA follows: TGTGCCAGCAGTTTAGAGGGAGCGAGCACCGGGGAGCTGTTTTTT.

This clonotype has ten or more counts. This chain connects TRBV24-1 to TRBJ2-1, with TRBD2 as a possible D gene (5 bases). The germline gives CDR1 KGHDR, CDR2 SFDVKD. The length of the CDR3 is 16 residues. V was clipped by 4 bases and J by 5 bases, with 17 bases between them. The CDR3 region has the DNA TGTGCCACCAGTGACCCCCTAGCAACCGGGAACAATGAGCAGTTCTTC. This encodes CATSDPLATGNNEQFF.

Many counts were recorded for this clonotype. The V gene is TRBV10-3, the J gene TRBJ2-1; 9 nucleotides agree with TRBD2. Germline loops: CDR1 ENHRY, CDR2 SYGVKD. The length of the CDR3 is 15 residues. V was pared by 6 bases and J by 4 bases, with 7 bases of the junction left unmatched. This CDR3 is CAISLTSGYYNEQFF. CDR3 DNA: TGTGCCATCAGCTTGACTAGCGGTTATTACAATGAGCAGTTCTTC.

This clonotype appeared a few times. The chain combines TRBV7-6 with TRBJ2-1, with D uncertain. The germline CDR1 and CDR2 sequences are SGHVS and FNYEAQ. The V gene lost 1 base and the J gene lost 4 bases, with 20 bases spanning the gap. The CDR3 consists of 18 residues. CDR3 residues: CASSLDGSGRTSYNEQFF. CDR3 sequence (DNA): TGTGCCAGCAGCTTAGATGGGTCCGGCCGGACCTCTTACAATGAGCAGTTCTTC.